This entry lists 13 T cell receptor beta chains sequenced from one sample in a study of blood T cell repertoires in COVID-19. The assay was immunoSEQ multiplex PCR, and TCRdb's table has in-frame clones only and misses some. The data hold hundreds of thousands of clones, with around 90% observed a single time. The sample taken for sequencing was peripheral blood. The receptors shown here come from a man aged 18 to 30 with active or convalescent COVID-19.

The chain has TRBV27 and TRBJ1-6; unclear D gene. The germline V gene encodes CDR1 MNHEY and CDR2 SMNVEV (reference sequence). The CDR3 length is 16 residues. The V and J ends lost 0 bases and 0 bases respectively, with 6 bases between them. The CDR3 bases are TGTGCCAGCAGTTTATCGTTGAGCTCCTATAATTCACCCCTCCACTTT. Its protein is CASSLSLSSYNSPLHF.

V is TRBV5-6 and J is TRBJ1-2; no reliable D call. CDR1 and CDR2 from the germline V gene are SGHDT and YYEEEE. The CDR3 contains 14 residues. Deletions cut 1 base from V and 2 bases from J, with 9 bases between. The chain's CDR3 is CASSLQRVNYGYTF. For the CDR3, the DNA is TGTGCCAGCAGCTTGCAGAGGGTAAACTATGGCTACACCTTC. The entire variable domain, with the rest obtained from reference TRBV5-6 and TRBJ1-2, is as follows: DAGVTQSPTHLIKTRGQQVTLRCSPKSGHDTVSWYQQALGQGPQFIFQYYEEEERQRGNFPDRFSGHQFPNYSSELNVNALLLGDSALYLCASSLQRVNYGYTFGSGTRLTVV.

The gene calls are TRBV7-2 and TRBJ1-1; D remains unclear. Looked up from germline, CDR1 is SGHTA and CDR2 is FQGNSA. Trimming cost V 1 base and J 5 bases, with 14 bases left between them. The CDR3 contains 15 residues. The CDR3 here is CASSLDRGRGTEAFF. CDR3 nucleotides: TGTGCCAGCAGCTTAGACCGCGGGAGAGGGACTGAAGCTTTCTTT.

This chain connects TRBV9 to TRBJ2-3, with D perhaps matching TRBD2 (6 bases). This CDR3 spans 15 amino acids. Per the germline V gene, CDR1 is SGDLS and CDR2 is YYNGEE. The germline V and J ends were trimmed by 1 base and 6 bases, with 15 bases remaining between them. Written as DNA, the CDR3 is TGTGCCAGCAGCGTAAGGTCGGGTAGCGGTGATACGCAGTATTTT. Its translation is CASSVRSGSGDTQYF.

The CDR3, as DNA: TGCGCCAGCAGCCCAGACAGGGGAAGCTCCTACGAGCAGTACTTC. Protein sequence: CASSPDRGSSYEQYF. The chain links TRBV10-1 to TRBJ2-7, with 8 bases fitting TRBD1. J gave up 0 bases and V 6 bases, and 7 bases lay outside the gene matches. The CDR3 is 15 residues long. Germline V gene data show CDR1 as WNHNN and CDR2 as SYGVQD (reference sequence).

The genes are TRBV3-1 (or the pseudogene TRBV3-2) and TRBJ2-6, with D maybe TRBD2 (7 bases). CDR3 length: 18 residues. In germline, CDR1 is LGHDT, CDR2 YNNKEL (reference sequence). Deletions cut 1 base from V and 0 bases from J, with 13 bases between. The CDR3 DNA reads as TGTGCCAGCAGCCAAGTCGTGGGAGGGGGCTCTGGGGCCAACGTCCTGACTTTC. This sequence encodes CASSQVVGGGSGANVLTF.

V is TRBV7-3 and J is TRBJ1-1; perhaps TRBD1 as D (5 bases). CDR3 length equals 13 residues. Per the germline V gene, CDR1 is SGHTA and CDR2 is FQGTGA. With 4 bases removed from V and 6 bases from J, the gap between germline ends came to 12 bases. The CDR3 spells CASSSTQGAEAFF. CDR3 bases: TGTGCCAGCAGCTCGACCCAGGGTGCTGAAGCTTTCTTT.

The chain employs TRBV4-3 and TRBJ2-4; 9 bases are a match to TRBD1. Germline CDR1 reads LGHNA; CDR2 reads YSLEER. Trimming at V came to 2 bases and at J to 8 bases, leaving 1 base not matched to a gene. The CDR3 totals 13 residues. The CDR3 spells CASSQRTGDIQYF. The CDR3, as DNA: TGCGCCAGCAGCCAACGGACAGGGGACATTCAGTACTTC.

This chain uses TRBV27 with TRBJ2-1; D remains ambiguous. The CDR3 runs 12 residues. The V gene lost 5 bases and the J gene lost 9 bases, with 11 bases spanning the gap. Germline CDR1 MNHEY, CDR2 SMNVEV (reference sequence). The CDR3 nucleotides are TGTGCCAGCAGTGGAATAGCCGTTGAGCAGTTCTTC. This sequence encodes CASSGIAVEQFF.

The gene calls are TRBV9 and TRBJ1-2; a possible D gene is TRBD1 (5 bases). Trimming took off 4 bases at V and 8 bases at J, with 9 bases between the two ends. CDR1 is SGDLS, CDR2 YYNGEE, per germline. The CDR3 loop spans 11 amino acids. This CDR3 is CASSYQGGYTF. The CDR3 DNA follows: TGTGCCAGCAGCTATCAGGGAGGCTACACCTTC.

The chain recombines TRBV4-3 with TRBJ1-1, with unresolved D. The CDR3 covers 17 residues. Between the trimmed V and J ends, which lost 0 bases and 5 bases, there was a span of 19 bases. Germline V gene data show CDR1 as LGHNA and CDR2 as YSLEER. Here the CDR3 DNA reads TGCGCCAGCAGCCAAGATATGAGGGTCGGGGTAGGAACTGAAGCTTTCTTT. It yields the protein CASSQDMRVGVGTEAFF.

This clone occurred once. The chain recombines TRBV7-2 with TRBJ2-5; possibly TRBD2 for D (7 bases). This CDR3 comprises 15 residues. From germline, CDR1 is SGHTA and CDR2 FQGNSA. Trimming took off 4 bases at V and 5 bases at J, with 17 bases between the two ends. For the CDR3, the DNA is TGTGCCAGCAGCTCAGGGGCGGGAGCACGGGAGACCCAGTACTTC. Its translation is CASSSGAGARETQYF.

The chain has TRBV30 and TRBJ1-3; 11 nucleotides match TRBD1. CDR1 and CDR2 from the germline V gene are GTSNPN and SVGIG (reference sequence). The V gene end was trimmed by 1 base and the J gene end by 1 base; junction bases not matched to a gene: 3. The CDR3 has 16 residues. CDR3 in amino acids: CAWSGTGGDSGNTIYF. CDR3 DNA: TGTGCCTGGAGTGGGACAGGGGGCGATTCTGGAAACACCATATATTTT.